This T cell receptor (beta chain) comes out of a study of blood T cell repertoires in COVID-19. Study-wide context: The United States, Italy and Spain supplied acute and convalescent COVID-19 samples.

CDR1 is LNHDA and CDR2 is SQIVND in the germline V gene (reference sequence). The CDR3 is 15 residues long. With 7 bases removed from V and 3 bases from J, the gap between germline ends came to 18 bases. In the authors' workflow: Researchers report that nucleated cell counts were estimated from reference gene primer amplification. TCRdb keeps only in-frame clones here, not all; method: immunoSEQ multiplex PCR. V and J calls plus clone size are reproduced from that table; the DNA served to infer D and trimming. This sample has about 200,000 clones; approximately 83% occur once, and the top ten carry approximately 30%.

This sequence joins TRBV19 and TRBJ1-1; a weak D match, TRBD1 (5 bases). The clonotype comes from a man between 40 and 49 years old with acute or convalescent COVID-19. Sequenced material: peripheral blood. The CDR3 protein is CASTLSGGLDTEAFF. For the CDR3, the DNA is TGTGCCAGTACTTTATCGGGGGGTCTTGACACTGAAGCTTTCTTT.